This T cell receptor beta chain was identified during a study of human T cells and chemical hapten exposure. Whole-study results and caveats: The count of PT1 expanded TCRs correlated positively with patch test score. Compared to controls, expanded TCRs made significantly more large clusters of similar CDR3s.

Time point: patch test 1, 2 weeks after DPC sensitization. Treatment noted: therapeutic diphenylcyclopropenone sensitization with weekly scalp DPC. Unfractionated whole blood yielded the extracted total RNA. Alopecia patients between 18 and 70 years old and suitable for DPC were used as donors. TCRdb re-called the RACE reads with MiXCR, one entry per CDR3 protein. In the table there are fewer than 50,000 distinct CDR3 sequences, 4% of which are singletons. In this sample, this clonotype turned up many times. Its matching antigen is unknown. This specimen consisted of whole blood, obtained in connection with sensitization to the hapten diphenylcyclopropenone (DPC). This receptor was identified in a man aged 50-60 years with alopecia areata. Some clones in this sample may be carry-over from other donors' samples.

The CDR3 DNA follows: TGTGCCATCAGTGAGTCGGCGGGGGTCGTAATCCGGTTCTTC. Translation gives CAISESAGVVIRFF. The chain recombines TRBV10-3 with TRBJ2-1, with 7 bases fitting TRBD2. In germline, CDR1 is ENHRY, CDR2 SYGVKD. Trimming removed 0 bases from V and 15 bases from J; junction bases left unmatched: 11. The CDR3 is made up of 14 amino acids.